A selection of T cell receptor beta chains follows, all from one sample in a study of OX40 agonist ivuxolimab in advanced cancers. This table comes from immunoSEQ multiplex PCR, and its TCRdb copy is limited to in-frame clones, with some not included. Among 50,000 to 75,000 clones listed, around nine tenths were seen once. Sequencing used CD4+ or CD8+ T cells sorted from blood, obtained in a trial of the OX40 agonist ivuxolimab. The receptor set was obtained from an adult with an advanced solid tumor such as melanoma, head and neck, liver or kidney cancer. CDR3s leave out the opening cysteine and the closing phenylalanine or tryptophan. The D gene is left open where the match is weak.

>NA|TRBV30
AWIDKARVPGGYT
>TRBD1|TRBV18
ASSPGQGANTGELF
>NA|TRBV28
ASTSRGEKLF
>NA|TRBV21-1
AFPGLNTEAF
>TRBD2|TRBV13
ASSPSGSNGELF
>NA|TRBV6-5
ASSYSWAGSYEQY
>NA|TRBV5-4
ASSPYGRVEDSPLH
>TRBD2|TRBV7-6
ASSLVVGLAGGGGETQY
>NA|TRBV19
ASSTDRSPTDTQY
>NA|TRBV18
ASSPPVGIIFREQY
>NA|TRBV19
ASSIQGSYEQY
>NA|TRBV5-1
ASRLGQNGHEQY
>TRBD2|TRBV19
ASSIDPGSSGRFNEQF
>TRBD1|TRBV28
ASSTRQGPNEKLF
>TRBD2|TRBV5-1
AGSLYTGTSGSNTGELF
>NA|TRBV21-1
ASSKESAGPPNTGELF
>NA|TRBV2
ASGRDHNEKLF
>NA|TRBV11-2
ASSQNRAYNEQF
>TRBD1|TRBV28
ASLPPSRDRVGNEQF
>TRBD1|TRBV5-5
ASSLSGTAAYEQY
>TRBD1|TRBV4-2
ASSQDRDRANTGELF
>NA|TRBV6-1
ASSPGTQFGELF
>NA|TRBV10-3
AISEARTGRGSTDTQY
>TRBD1|TRBV5-1
ASSLSHGQGDYGYT
>NA|TRBV5-1
ASSLGPAGSNYGYT
>NA|TRBV13
ASSSPGGRENTDTQY
>NA|TRBV5-1
ASSFDLGGPYNEQF
>NA|TRBV29-1
SAFGIGLGRETQY
>NA|TRBV27
ASSRTAKNFHSPLH
>NA|TRBV5-1
ASSLGELGEQY
>NA|TRBV7-9
ASSEGRYNEQF
>TRBD2|TRBV2
ARGGLAAHEQY
>NA|TRBV5-1
ASSLGPESNQPQH
>NA|TRBV18
ASSEHQEFTEAF
>NA|TRBV10-3
AISDRSYEQY
>TRBD1|TRBV19
ASSASGTGRGYT
>TRBD2|TRBV5-1
ASSVGGPSEQF
>NA|TRBV27
ASSPRSSYEQY
>TRBD1|TRBV30
AWSRTGGAKSYEQY
>NA|TRBV7-9
ASSLDWAAKDGYT
>NA|TRBV7-9
ASSLVRQGNSPLH
>TRBD1|TRBV4-2
ASSQELWTGGDQPQH
>NA|TRBV5-4
ASSRLGDQPQH
>TRBD1|TRBV5-1
ASSPDDRGEQY
>NA|TRBV5-1
ASSLGPSKANTEAF
>NA|TRBV6-1
ASSENSFANTEAF
>TRBD2|TRBV11-2
ASSLARTRSGRESYEQY
>NA|TRBV28
ASNRDIRGTQY
>NA|TRBV6-1
ASIGGPETQY
>NA|TRBV19
ASSITSGDHSNQPQH
>NA|TRBV9
ASSAQGWDNSPLH
>NA|TRBV28
ASSLYLTEAF
>NA|TRBV4-2
ASTRDGHTGELF
>TRBD1|TRBV6-6
ASGRDSNTEAF
>TRBD1|TRBV19
ASSKTKTGADTQY
>TRBD2|TRBV5-6
ASSRLAGEQY
>TRBD1|TRBV7-6
ASTPQHTGERANTGELF